This T cell receptor (beta chain) derives from a study of cytomegalovirus exposure and HLA in healthy donors. Study-level points and caveats: High specificity and sensitivity for cytomegalovirus status were reported for the classifier.

This clone came up once. What it binds is unknown. TCRdb keeps only in-frame clones here, not all; method: immunoSEQ multiplex PCR. Of 98,000 or so clones listed, under 97% are singletons. This CDR3 is 15 amino acids long. The V gene's germline CDR1 is SGHRS and CDR2 YFSETQ. J lost 1 base, V lost 4 bases, and 6 bases had no gene match. This chain uses TRBV5-1 with TRBJ2-5; 8 bases line up with TRBD1. The clonotype comes from a young woman in good health and CMV-seronegative. The sequenced material came from PBMCs. DNA of the CDR3: TGCGCCAGCAGCCTCGGGACAGGACCCCAAGAGACCCAGTACTTC. Its translation is CASSLGTGPQETQYF.